This T cell receptor (beta chain) appears in the sequencing data of a study of graft-versus-host responses after intestinal transplantation. Study as a whole: Anti-thymocyte globulin induction was given to all recipients, followed by tacrolimus and steroids for around three years. Study-wide results and limits: GvH clones were found in recipient marrow; some appeared first in ileum or blood.

TCRdb's table, derived via immunoSEQ multiplex PCR, lists solely in-frame clones and lacks some. The sample lists more than 85,000 clones, about nine tenths occurring once. About this clone itself: The antigen is undetermined.

The germline V gene has CDR1 SGHVS and CDR2 FQNEAQ. The V and J ends lost 4 bases and 3 bases respectively, with 13 bases between them. CDR3 length equals 15 residues. The sample here was unstimulated CD8+ T cells sorted from spleen or lymph node cells, taken before transplant. This receptor was obtained from a human donor who was the organ donor for an intestinal transplant. This rearrangement joins TRBV7-8 to TRBJ1-5, with a weak D call TRBD1 (6 bases). CDR3 residues: CASSYLYRDNQPQHF. The CDR3 DNA is TGTGCCAGCAGCTACCTTTACAGGGACAATCAGCCCCAGCATTTT.